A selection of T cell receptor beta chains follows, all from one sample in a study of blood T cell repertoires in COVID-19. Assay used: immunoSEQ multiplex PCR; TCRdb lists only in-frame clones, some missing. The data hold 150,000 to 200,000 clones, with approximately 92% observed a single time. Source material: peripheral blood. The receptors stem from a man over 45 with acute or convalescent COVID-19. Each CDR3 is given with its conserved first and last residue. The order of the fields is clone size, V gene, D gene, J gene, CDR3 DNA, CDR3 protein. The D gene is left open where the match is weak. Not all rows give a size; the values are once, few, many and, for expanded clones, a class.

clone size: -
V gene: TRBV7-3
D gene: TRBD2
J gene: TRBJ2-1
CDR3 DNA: TGTGCCAGCAGCCCCCTTGGGGCGGGAGCCTACAATGAGCAGTTCTTC
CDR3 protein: CASSPLGAGAYNEQFF

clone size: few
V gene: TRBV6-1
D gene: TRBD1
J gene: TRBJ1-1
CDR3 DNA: TGTGCCAGCAGTGAAGCACGTAACAGGGGGTACACTGAAGCTTTCTTT
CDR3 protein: CASSEARNRGYTEAFF

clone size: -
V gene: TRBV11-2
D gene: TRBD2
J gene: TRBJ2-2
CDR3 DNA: TGTGCCAGCAGCTTAGTGCCTAGCGGGAGGACAACCGGGGAGCTGTTTTTT
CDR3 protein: CASSLVPSGRTTGELFF

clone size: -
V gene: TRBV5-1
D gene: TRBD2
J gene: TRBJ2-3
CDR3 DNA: TGCGCCAGCGCATTGGATAGCGGGAGGGCCGTACGTGGTGGAGATACGCAGTATTTT
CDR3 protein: CASALDSGRAVRGGDTQYF

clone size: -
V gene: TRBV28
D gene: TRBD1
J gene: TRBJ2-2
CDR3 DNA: TGTGCCACCAGGGCAGGGGGAACGAACACCGGGGAGCTGTTTTTT
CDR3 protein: CATRAGGTNTGELFF

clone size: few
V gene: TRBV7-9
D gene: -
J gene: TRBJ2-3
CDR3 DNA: TGTGCCAGCAGCCAACAGGGCTCTAGCACAGATACGCAGTATTTT
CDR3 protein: CASSQQGSSTDTQYF

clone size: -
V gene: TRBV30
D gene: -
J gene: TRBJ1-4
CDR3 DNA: TGTGCCTGGAGTGTACCAGCAGGGTTGAGTGAAAAACTGTTTTTT
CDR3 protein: CAWSVPAGLSEKLFF

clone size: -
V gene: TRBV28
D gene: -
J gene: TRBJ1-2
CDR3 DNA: TGTGCCAGCAGTTTAACGGTGAACTATGGCTACACCTTC
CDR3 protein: CASSLTVNYGYTF

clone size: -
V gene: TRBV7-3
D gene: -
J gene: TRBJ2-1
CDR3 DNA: TGTGCCAGCAGTTCCCTACAGGGAGGGGTATACAATGAGCAGTTCTTC
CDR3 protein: CASSSLQGGVYNEQFF

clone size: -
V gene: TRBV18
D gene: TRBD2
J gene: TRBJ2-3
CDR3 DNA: TGTGCCAGCTCACGCGGACTAGCGGGCACAGATACGCAGTATTTT
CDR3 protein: CASSRGLAGTDTQYF

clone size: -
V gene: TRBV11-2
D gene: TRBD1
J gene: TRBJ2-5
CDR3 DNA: TGTGCCAGCAGCTTAGCAGGACAGGGGGTAGTAGAGACCCAGTACTTC
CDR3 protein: CASSLAGQGVVETQYF

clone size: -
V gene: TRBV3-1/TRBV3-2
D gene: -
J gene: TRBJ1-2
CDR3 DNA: TGTGCCAGCAGCCAAGGCCTGGGGCGGTATGGCTACACCTTC
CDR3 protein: CASSQGLGRYGYTF

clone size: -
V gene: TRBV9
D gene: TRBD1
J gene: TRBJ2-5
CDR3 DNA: TGTGCCAGCAGCGGACAACTGACAGGGTATCAAGAGACCCAGTACTTC
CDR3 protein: CASSGQLTGYQETQYF

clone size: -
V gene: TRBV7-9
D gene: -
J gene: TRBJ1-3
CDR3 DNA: TGTGCCAGCAGCTTAGGCATAGCTGGAAACACCATATATTTT
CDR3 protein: CASSLGIAGNTIYF

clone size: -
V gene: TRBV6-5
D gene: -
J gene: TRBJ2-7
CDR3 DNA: TGTGCCAGCAGTTACAGGCCAGGTCACGAGCAGTACTTC
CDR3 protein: CASSYRPGHEQYF

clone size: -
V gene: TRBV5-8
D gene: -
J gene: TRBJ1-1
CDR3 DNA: TGTGCCAGCAGCTCGCAGGGGAGGAACACTGAAGCTTTCTTT
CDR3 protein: CASSSQGRNTEAFF

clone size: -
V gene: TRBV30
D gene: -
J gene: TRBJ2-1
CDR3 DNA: TGTGCCTGGAGTGTCGAGGTCTACAATGAGCAGTTCTTC
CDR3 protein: CAWSVEVYNEQFF

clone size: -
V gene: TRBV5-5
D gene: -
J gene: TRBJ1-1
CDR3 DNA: TGTGCCAGCAGCTCGACCCCGGACAGAAAGACCACTGAAGCTTTCTTT
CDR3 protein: CASSSTPDRKTTEAFF

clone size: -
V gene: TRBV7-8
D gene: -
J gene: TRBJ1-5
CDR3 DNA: TGTGCCAGCAGCTTCAGGGCCTTTAGCAATCAGCCCCAGCATTTT
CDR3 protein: CASSFRAFSNQPQHF

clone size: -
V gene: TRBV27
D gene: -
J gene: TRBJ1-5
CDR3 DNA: TGTGCCAGCAGTATCTTCACAGGGTCGCCCCAGCATTTT
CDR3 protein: CASSIFTGSPQHF

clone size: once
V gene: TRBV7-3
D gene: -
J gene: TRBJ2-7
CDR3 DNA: TGTGCCAGCAGCTTCAGCCATGGGAGTTACGAGCAGTACTTC
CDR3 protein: CASSFSHGSYEQYF

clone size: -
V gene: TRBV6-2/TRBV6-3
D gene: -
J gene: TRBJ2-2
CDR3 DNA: TGTGCCAGCAGTCTAAGGGGCTTTGGCACCGGGGAGCTGTTTTTT
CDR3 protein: CASSLRGFGTGELFF

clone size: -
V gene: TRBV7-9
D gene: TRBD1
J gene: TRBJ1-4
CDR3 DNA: TGTGCCAGCAGCCCCGGACAGGGGGGGGCTTCTAATGAAAAACTGTTTTTT
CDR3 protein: CASSPGQGGASNEKLFF

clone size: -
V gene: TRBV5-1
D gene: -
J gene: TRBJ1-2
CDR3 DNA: TGCGCCAGCAGCTTGGCCGACAGTCGCTATGGCTACACCTTC
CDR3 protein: CASSLADSRYGYTF

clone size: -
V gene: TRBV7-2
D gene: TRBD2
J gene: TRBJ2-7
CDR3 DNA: TGTGCCAGCAGCTTAGTGGCGGGAGAGTCGTACGAGCAGTACTTC
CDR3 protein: CASSLVAGESYEQYF

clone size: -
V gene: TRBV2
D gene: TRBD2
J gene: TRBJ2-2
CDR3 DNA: TGTGCCAGCAGTCCGGGACTAGCGGGAGGGCAATCCGGGGAGCTGTTTTTT
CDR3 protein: CASSPGLAGGQSGELFF

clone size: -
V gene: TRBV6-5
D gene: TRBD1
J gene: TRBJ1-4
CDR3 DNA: TGTGCCAGCAGTCCCTCCGGACAGGGGGAAAAACTGTTTTTT
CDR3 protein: CASSPSGQGEKLFF

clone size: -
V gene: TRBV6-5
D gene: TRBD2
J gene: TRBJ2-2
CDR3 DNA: TGTGCCAGCAGTTACTCGAACGGGGGGGCGACCGGGGAGCTGTTTTTT
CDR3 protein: CASSYSNGGATGELFF

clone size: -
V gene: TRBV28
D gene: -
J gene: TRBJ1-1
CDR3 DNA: TGTGCCAGCGACACAGGGTCCGGTGGAGCTTTCTTT
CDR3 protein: CASDTGSGGAFF